This T cell receptor (beta chain) appears in the sequencing data of a study of T cells in localized non-small cell lung cancer. General observations from the study: Adjacent lung exhibited a median of approximately 59 among the 100 most abundant tumor clones. Patients showing higher blood T cell density tended to see longer overall survival. Because only a single region of the tumor was sequenced, heterogeneity remains possible.

This CDR3 comprises 14 residues. Germline V gene lookup returns CDR1 SGDLS and CDR2 YYNGEE. With 0 bases removed from V and 4 bases from J, the gap between germline ends came to 7 bases. Clones were read by immunoSEQ multiplex PCR, and TCRdb kept only the in-frame ones, dropping some. Of roughly 64,000 clones in the sample, 75% to 85% were seen once. By its share, this clone is large. The antigen is undetermined. The clonotype originates from a man between 40 and 70 years old with stage II lung adenocarcinoma. The input for sequencing was PBMCs, taken before any cancer treatment. The chain combines TRBV9 with TRBJ2-2; possibly TRBD2 for D (5 bases). The DNA of the CDR3 is TGTGCCAGCAGCGTAGATGAGGGCACCGGGGAGCTGTTTTTT. Encoded protein: CASSVDEGTGELFF. Supplemented by reference TRBV9 and TRBJ2-2, the full variable domain reads DSGVTQTPKHLITATGQRVTLRCSPRSGDLSVYWYQQSLDQGLQFLIQYYNGEERAKGNILERFSAQQFPDLHSELNLSSLELGDSALYFCASSVDEGTGELFFGEGSRLTVL.